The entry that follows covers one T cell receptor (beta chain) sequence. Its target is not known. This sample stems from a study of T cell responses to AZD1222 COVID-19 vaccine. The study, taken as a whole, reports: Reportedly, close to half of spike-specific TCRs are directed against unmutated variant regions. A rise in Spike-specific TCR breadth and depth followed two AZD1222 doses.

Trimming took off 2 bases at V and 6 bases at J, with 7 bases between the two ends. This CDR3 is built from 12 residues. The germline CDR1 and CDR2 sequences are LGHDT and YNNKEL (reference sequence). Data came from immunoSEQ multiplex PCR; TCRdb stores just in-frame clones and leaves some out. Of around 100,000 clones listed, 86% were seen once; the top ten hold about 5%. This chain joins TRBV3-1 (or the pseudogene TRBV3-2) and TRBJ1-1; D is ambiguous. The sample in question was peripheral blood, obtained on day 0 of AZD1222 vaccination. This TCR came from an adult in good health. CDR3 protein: CASSQSSSEAFF. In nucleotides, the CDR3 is TGTGCCAGCAGCCAATCAAGTTCTGAAGCTTTCTTT.